What follows are 30 T cell receptor beta chains derived from one specimen sequenced in a study of blood T cell repertoires in COVID-19 (dated by TCRdb to 2018 to 2021). The library was produced with the immunoSEQ multiplex PCR assay. The immuneACCESS repertoire file appears here via TCRdb, limited to in-frame rearrangements. These files lack a portion of the clones; in checked studies, under half of the deficit traces to unresolved V genes, and the cause of the others is not known. The sample table lists some 130,000 clones, around nine tenths of them with a count of one. About an eighth of the sample is taken by the ten largest. Input material: peripheral blood. The source of these receptors is a woman between 70 and 85 years old with COVID-19, enrolled during active disease.

The gene calls are TRBV10-3 and TRBJ2-3; tentative D call: TRBD2 (6 bases). The CDR3 extends over 15 amino acids. CDR1 is ENHRY and CDR2 is SYGVKD in the germline V gene. The germline V and J ends were trimmed by 4 bases and 1 base, with 12 bases remaining between them. The CDR3 DNA reads TGTGCCATCAGTGGACTAGGGCTGGGCACAGATACGCAGTATTTT. This encodes CAISGLGLGTDTQYF.

This chain joins TRBV9 and TRBJ2-7, with 7 bases matching TRBD1. V shed 3 bases and J 0 bases; nucleotides not matched to a gene: 3. The CDR3 spans 14 residues. The V gene's germline CDR1 is SGDLS and CDR2 YYNGEE. The chain's CDR3 is CASSAWDSSYEQYF. CDR3 DNA: TGTGCCAGCAGCGCTTGGGACAGCTCCTACGAGCAGTACTTC.

This rearrangement joins TRBV7-8 to TRBJ1-2, with 11 bases identical to TRBD1. Per the germline V gene, CDR1 is SGHVS and CDR2 is FQNEAQ. The CDR3 runs to 17 residues. With 3 bases clipped from V and 2 bases from J, the junction kept 8 bases outside the gene matches. The CDR3 protein is CASSFTTGTGGNYGYTF. The CDR3 DNA sequence: TGTGCCAGCAGCTTTACAACCGGGACAGGGGGGAACTATGGCTACACCTTC.

This clone has just one count. This sequence joins TRBV3-1 (or the pseudogene TRBV3-2) and TRBJ1-1; 7 bases line up with TRBD1. The CDR3 totals 15 residues. V was pared by 3 bases and J by 3 bases, with 7 bases of the junction left unmatched. Germline V gene lookup returns CDR1 LGHDT and CDR2 YNNKEL (reference sequence). The CDR3 DNA is TGTGCCAGCAGCCACTCCTCTACAGGGGACACTGAAGCTTTCTTT. This translates into CASSHSSTGDTEAFF.

The V call is TRBV2, the J call TRBJ2-3, with 10 bases that match TRBD2. Germline trimming cut 2 bases from V and 8 bases from J; bases unmatched to any gene: 10. Germline CDR1 reads SNHLY; CDR2 reads FYNNEI. This CDR3 has 16 amino acids. The CDR3 here is CASSESASGGRGTQYF. The CDR3 bases are TGTGCCAGCAGTGAATCGGCTAGCGGGGGCCGGGGTACGCAGTATTTT. Full variable domain (rest looked up from reference TRBV2 and TRBJ2-3): EPEVTQTPSHQVTQMGQEVILRCVPISNHLYFYWYRQILGQKVEFLVSFYNNEISEKSEIFDDQFSVERPDGSNFTLKIRSTKLEDSAMYFCASSESASGGRGTQYFGPGTRLTVL.

The chain employs TRBV5-1 and TRBJ1-2; D gene ambiguous. The CDR3 consists of 14 residues. Germline CDR1 is SGHRS and CDR2 is YFSETQ. The ends were cut back, 0 bases at V and 12 bases at J, with 18 bases in the middle. The CDR3 sequence is CASSLEPHSGSDTF. CDR3 sequence (DNA): TGCGCCAGCAGCTTGGAACCTCATTCCGGGAGTGACACCTTC.

Only one count was recorded for this clone. The chain has TRBV27 and TRBJ1-1; D ambiguous. This CDR3 has 13 amino acids. Between the trimmed V and J ends, which lost 0 bases and 5 bases, there was a span of 7 bases. From germline, CDR1 is MNHEY and CDR2 SMNVEV (reference sequence). The CDR3 DNA follows: TGTGCCAGCAGTTTATCGAGCCATACTGAAGCTTTCTTT. Translated, it gives CASSLSSHTEAFF.

This clone showed up just a few times. The chain is built from TRBV7-4 and TRBJ2-7, with TRBD1 matching over 11 bases. Germline CDR1 is SGHVT and CDR2 is SQSDAQ. The CDR3 consists of 16 residues. V gave up 1 base and J gave up 5 bases; unmatched junction bases: 7. In DNA form, the CDR3 reads TGTGCCAGCAGCTTAGTTAGGGACAGGGGGACGAACGAGCAGTACTTC. Protein product: CASSLVRDRGTNEQYF.

In this sample, this clone turned up once. This CDR3 reads CASASLEGRNTYTF. CDR3 DNA: TGTGCCAGCGCCAGTTTGGAGGGCCGTAACACCTACACCTTC. The chain uses TRBV27 and TRBJ1-2; D is undetermined. V lost 8 bases to trimming and J lost 10 bases, with 23 bases between them. There are 14 residues in the CDR3. The germline V gene has CDR1 MNHEY and CDR2 SMNVEV (reference sequence).

V and J are TRBV5-6 and TRBJ2-7; no reliable D call. V dropped 0 bases and J dropped 4 bases, with 5 bases sitting between them. The CDR3 runs to 12 residues. CDR1 is SGHDT, CDR2 YYEEEE, per germline. The DNA of the CDR3 is TGTGCCAGCAGCTTGGCGTTGTACGAGCAGTACTTC. Encoded protein: CASSLALYEQYF.

The genes are TRBV3-1 (or the pseudogene TRBV3-2) and TRBJ2-3; D is possibly TRBD1 (5 bases). The CDR3 spans 14 residues. Trimming stripped 4 bases from V and 0 bases from J, with 8 bases between. Per the germline V gene, CDR1 is LGHDT and CDR2 is YNNKEL (reference sequence). CDR3 region: CASSPGQSTDTQYF. The CDR3 DNA reads TGTGCCAGCAGCCCCGGACAAAGCACAGATACGCAGTATTTT.

In DNA, the CDR3 is TGTGCCAGCAGCCAAGATTTACAGGGTAGCAATCAGCCCCAGCATTTT. Its translation is CASSQDLQGSNQPQHF. This sequence joins TRBV3-1 (or the pseudogene TRBV3-2) and TRBJ1-5; possible D gene TRBD1, 6 bases. The germline gives CDR1 LGHDT, CDR2 YNNKEL (reference sequence). V was pared by 0 bases and J by 0 bases, with 9 bases between. The CDR3 is 16 residues long.

This clone was recorded only once. This sequence joins TRBV2 and TRBJ1-5; TRBD1 is a possible D gene (6 bases). From germline, CDR1 is SNHLY and CDR2 FYNNEI. CDR3 length equals 13 residues. Trimming shortened V by 6 bases and J by 7 bases, and 13 bases separated the two germline ends. The CDR3 nucleotides read TGTGCCAGCAGGGCTACAGGGTTCCAGCCCCAGCATTTT. Amino acids: CASRATGFQPQHF.

CDR3 DNA sequence: TGTGCCAGCAGCGACGACCTCTGGGAGGGAGTGGACACTGAAGCTTTCTTT. Translated: CASSDDLWEGVDTEAFF. The genes are TRBV6-2 or TRBV6-3 and TRBJ1-1; D gene uncertain. The CDR3 covers 17 residues. V lost 6 bases and J lost 3, with 23 bases in between. The germline V gene has CDR1 MNHEY and CDR2 SVGEGT.

This chain uses TRBV7-9 with TRBJ1-1; tentative D call: TRBD1 (5 bases). CDR1 is SEHNR, CDR2 FQNEAQ, per germline (reference sequence). Trimming removed 5 bases from V and 2 bases from J, with 18 bases in between. The CDR3 is 16 residues long. In DNA, the CDR3 is TGTGCCAGCAGCCCAATGACAGTCAGGGCAAACACTGAAGCTTTCTTT. Translation gives CASSPMTVRANTEAFF.

The chain joins TRBV3-1 (or the pseudogene TRBV3-2) to TRBJ1-3; D gene ambiguous. This CDR3 contains 14 residues. Trimming left V 9 bases short and J 1 base short, with 13 bases between. CDR1 LGHDT and CDR2 YNNKEL come from the germline V gene (reference sequence). CDR3 protein: CASTQIGSGNTIYF. The DNA of the CDR3 is TGTGCCAGTACCCAGATCGGGTCTGGAAACACCATATATTTT.

V is TRBV5-8 and J is TRBJ1-3, with D maybe TRBD1 (5 bases). V dropped 2 bases and J dropped 7 bases, with 10 bases sitting between them. The V gene's germline CDR1 is SGHTS and CDR2 YDEGEE. CDR3 size: 13 residues. The CDR3 nucleotides read TGTGCCAGCAGCTTCCGGGGGACGAACACCATATATTTT. Encoded protein: CASSFRGTNTIYF. Using reference TRBV5-8 and TRBJ1-3 for the parts outside the CDR3, the full variable domain is EAGVTQSPTHLIKTRGQQATLRCSPISGHTSVYWYQQALGLGLQFLLWYDEGEERNRGNFPPRFSGRQFPNYSSELNVNALELEDSALYLCASSFRGTNTIYFGEGSWLTVV.

This chain uses TRBV11-3 with TRBJ1-1; 8 nucleotides align to TRBD1. This CDR3 is 16 amino acids long. Germline V gene data show CDR1 as SGHNT and CDR2 as YENEEA. The trim removed 5 bases at V and 0 bases at J, leaving 8 bases unmatched. The CDR3 DNA follows: TGTGCCAGCAGCCCCGGACAGGGAGGCGTGAACACTGAAGCTTTCTTT. Its translation is CASSPGQGGVNTEAFF.

This sequence joins TRBV19 and TRBJ1-2; TRBD1 is a possible D gene (6 bases). The CDR3 runs to 13 residues. The V gene's germline CDR1 is LNHDA and CDR2 SQIVND (reference sequence). With 7 bases removed from V and 3 bases from J, the gap between germline ends came to 12 bases. The CDR3 DNA reads as TGTGCCAGTACGACCGGGACATACTATGGCTACACCTTC. Its protein product is CASTTGTYYGYTF.

This clone was picked up one time. At one end, the junction sequence differs from germline, possibly due to a read error. The chain carries TRBV5-1 and TRBJ1-2; D call uncertain. The germline CDR1 and CDR2 sequences are SGHRS and YFSETQ. The CDR3 extends over 16 amino acids. CDR3 DNA sequence: TGCGCCACCAGCCCGTCCGCAAACACCGCTAACTATGGCTACACCTTC. Protein: CATSPSANTANYGYTF.

The chain couples TRBV7-9 to TRBJ1-2, with D unclear. Germline CDR1 and CDR2: SEHNR and FQNEAQ (reference sequence). With 2 bases removed from V and 7 bases from J, the gap between germline ends came to 11 bases. The CDR3 covers 13 residues. CDR3 protein: CASSLSTRTGYTF. The DNA of the CDR3 is TGTGCCAGCAGCTTAAGTACTAGGACTGGCTACACCTTC.

The chain recombines TRBV7-8 with TRBJ1-1; D is undetermined. CDR3 length equals 14 residues. The germline V and J ends were trimmed by 2 bases and 0 bases, with 7 bases remaining between them. In germline, CDR1 is SGHVS, CDR2 FQNEAQ. The CDR3 DNA follows: TGTGCCAGCAGCTTATTTTCAGTGAACACTGAAGCTTTCTTT. It specifies CASSLFSVNTEAFF.

The chain uses TRBV28 and TRBJ2-7; the D is unclear. This CDR3 comprises 15 residues. Trimming pared 4 bases from V and 0 bases from J, leaving 13 bases between. Per germline, CDR1 MDHEN and CDR2 SYDVKM. CDR3 protein: CASSWVGKSSYEQYF. CDR3 coding DNA: TGTGCCAGCAGTTGGGTGGGCAAGAGCTCCTACGAGCAGTACTTC. Full variable domain (missing parts from reference TRBV28 and TRBJ2-7): DVKVTQSSRYLVKRTGEKVFLECVQDMDHENMFWYRQDPGLGLRLIYFSYDVKMKEKGDIPEGYSVSREKKERFSLILESASTNQTSMYLCASSWVGKSSYEQYFGPGTRLTVT.

This sequence joins TRBV3-1 (or the pseudogene TRBV3-2) and TRBJ1-4; D remains ambiguous. The CDR3 extends over 16 amino acids. The V end was cut by 3 bases, the J end by 1 base, with 12 bases between. CDR1 is LGHDT and CDR2 is YNNKEL in the germline V gene (reference sequence). The CDR3 is CASSQIMTLTNEKLFF. CDR3 sequence (DNA): TGTGCCAGCAGCCAGATAATGACACTAACTAATGAAAAACTGTTTTTT.

A few counts support this clone. V gene TRBV2 combines with J gene TRBJ1-2; 10 bases fit TRBD1. Unmatched junction bases numbered 5, after V lost 5 bases and J lost 8 bases. In germline, CDR1 is SNHLY, CDR2 FYNNEI. CDR3 length: 13 amino acids. CDR3 coding DNA: TGTGCCAGCAGTATAGACAGGGGGCGAGGCTACACCTTC. Residues: CASSIDRGRGYTF.

The V and J genes are TRBV6-2 or TRBV6-3 and TRBJ1-5, with D possibly being TRBD1 (5 bases). CDR1 is MNHEY, CDR2 SVGEGT, per germline. This CDR3 has 13 amino acids. V lost 2 bases and J 6 bases, leaving 8 bases between the germline ends. CDR3 nucleotides: TGTGCCAGCAGTTACGGAGGGACTCAGCCCCAGCATTTT. It codes for CASSYGGTQPQHF.

The J gene is TRBJ2-7, the V gene TRBV18, with 12 bases aligning to TRBD2. Trimming cost V 6 bases and J 1 base; bases outside gene matches: 4. CDR3 size: 15 residues. Germline V gene data show CDR1 as KGHSH and CDR2 as LQKENI. The CDR3 is CASSTGTSGSYEQYF. The CDR3 region has the DNA TGTGCCAGCTCGACCGGGACTAGCGGGTCCTACGAGCAGTACTTC.

V usage is TRBV12-3 or TRBV12-4 and J usage is TRBJ2-7, with TRBD1 as a possible D gene (6 bases). The CDR3 extends over 12 amino acids. V shed 4 bases and J shed 6 bases, with 10 bases lying between them. The DNA for the CDR3 is TGTGCCAGCAGTTCAGGGGTAGGCGAGCAGTACTTC. Its translation: CASSSGVGEQYF.

The count of this clone is one. V and J are TRBV18 and TRBJ1-6; D is undetermined. The CDR3 has 18 residues. Germline V gene lookup returns CDR1 KGHSH and CDR2 LQKENI. Trimming pared 4 bases from V and 7 bases from J, leaving 23 bases between. CDR3 bases: TGTGCCAGCTCACGAGAGACACCCCAACCACTTCGAAATTCACCCCTCCACTTT. It encodes CASSRETPQPLRNSPLHF.

This chain joins TRBV2 and TRBJ1-2; weak D call: TRBD1 (5 bases). Trimming stripped 7 bases from V and 2 bases from J, with 14 bases between. Germline V CDR1 and CDR2: SNHLY, FYNNEI. The CDR3 extends over 14 amino acids. CDR3 in DNA: TGTGCCAGCACCTCCAGGGCAGGGAACTATGGCTACACCTTC. This encodes CASTSRAGNYGYTF.